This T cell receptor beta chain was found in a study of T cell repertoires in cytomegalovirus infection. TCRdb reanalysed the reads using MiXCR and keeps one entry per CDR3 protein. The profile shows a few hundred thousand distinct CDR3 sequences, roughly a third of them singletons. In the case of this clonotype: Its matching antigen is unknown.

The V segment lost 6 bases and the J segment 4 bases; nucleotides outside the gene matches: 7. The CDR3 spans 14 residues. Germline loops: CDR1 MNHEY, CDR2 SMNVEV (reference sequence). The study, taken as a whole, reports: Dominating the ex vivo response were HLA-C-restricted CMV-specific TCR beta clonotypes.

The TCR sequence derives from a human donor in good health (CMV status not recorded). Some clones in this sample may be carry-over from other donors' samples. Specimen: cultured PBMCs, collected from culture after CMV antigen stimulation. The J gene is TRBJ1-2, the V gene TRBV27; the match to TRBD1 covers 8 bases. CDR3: CASRRGQGGYGYTF. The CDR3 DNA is TGTGCCAGCAGAAGAGGACAGGGCGGCTATGGCTACACCTTC.